This T cell receptor (beta chain) was identified during a study of Graves' ophthalmopathy and Graves' hyperthyroidism. Study at large: The authors collected peripheral blood at initial diagnosis, before any treatment.

RNA transcripts served as template for amplifying TCR beta CDR3 sequences. RT-PCR with HTBI primers came first, then second-round multiplex PCR. Using its own MiXCR run on the multiplex PCR reads, TCRdb lists one record per CDR3 protein. Of about 210,000 distinct CDR3 sequences in the sample, just under 30% were seen once. The germline gives CDR1 SQVTM, CDR2 ANQGSEA. This CDR3 region has 12 residues. Trimming took 4 bases from V and 6 from J, leaving 12 bases between them. This clonotype has just one count. Sequencing used peripheral blood. The chain is built from TRBV29-1 and TRBJ1-1; D is undetermined. This receptor was identified in a man aged 45 to 65 with Graves' ophthalmopathy. CDR3 protein: CSVGSSAAEAFF. Here the CDR3 DNA reads TGCAGCGTTGGGTCCTCCGCGGCTGAAGCTTTCTTT.